These 13 T cell receptor beta chains were all obtained from the same sample, sequenced in a study of blood T cell repertoires in COVID-19. Method: immunoSEQ multiplex PCR; TCRdb's copy keeps in-frame clones and lacks some. Counted here are roughly 200,000 clones, about 81% occurring once; the ten biggest clones make up around 8.8%. What was sequenced was PBMCs or T cells enriched from blood (not recorded which). These receptors were taken from a man aged 35 to 55 who had recovered from COVID-19.

The rearrangement joins TRBV18 to TRBJ2-1; D unresolved. The germline V and J ends were trimmed by 3 bases and 7 bases, with 10 bases remaining between them. The CDR3 is made up of 13 amino acids. The germline gives CDR1 KGHSH, CDR2 LQKENI. Written as DNA, the CDR3 is TGTGCCAGCTCACCGTACAGTCTTAATGAGCAGTTCTTC. It yields the protein CASSPYSLNEQFF.

The chain recombines TRBV7-3 with TRBJ2-7; the match to TRBD2 covers 7 bases. The CDR3 consists of 16 residues. The germline V gene has CDR1 SGHTA and CDR2 FQGTGA. Trimming at V came to 5 bases and at J to 4 bases, leaving 14 bases not matched to a gene. The CDR3 here is CASSPDGTNGLYEQYF. Written as DNA, the CDR3 is TGTGCCAGCAGCCCCGACGGGACTAACGGCCTGTACGAGCAGTACTTC.

The chain couples TRBV27 to TRBJ1-6; 7 bases match TRBD1. Germline lookup yields CDR1 MNHEY and CDR2 SMNVEV (reference sequence). This CDR3 is 15 amino acids long. V gave up 6 bases and J gave up 7 bases; unmatched junction bases: 9. CDR3 protein: CASRGWDRKNSPLHF. The CDR3 nucleotides are TGTGCCAGCAGGGGTTGGGACAGAAAAAATTCACCCCTCCACTTT.

This chain uses TRBV7-9 with TRBJ2-6; tentative D call: TRBD1 (6 bases). Trimming left V 1 base short and J 17 bases short, with 18 bases between. Germline CDR1 reads SEHNR; CDR2 reads FQNEAQ (reference sequence). The CDR3 covers 14 residues. The CDR3 loop reads CASSLDGAGVKMTF. The DNA for the CDR3 is TGTGCCAGCAGCTTAGACGGCGCAGGGGTTAAAATGACTTTC.

This clone was recorded many times. The chain is built from TRBV12-5 and TRBJ2-1; possibly TRBD2 for D (6 bases). The CDR3 runs to 15 residues. Germline V gene data show CDR1 as LGHNT and CDR2 as FRNRAP. The ends were cut back, 1 base at V and 5 bases at J, with 12 bases in the middle. CDR3 nucleotide sequence: TGTGCTAGTGGTTTGGGGGTCCCGGGGGACAATGAGCAGTTCTTC. This codes for CASGLGVPGDNEQFF. Supplemented by reference TRBV12-5 and TRBJ2-1, the full variable domain reads DARVTQTPRHKVTEMGQEVTMRCQPILGHNTVFWYRQTMMQGLELLAYFRNRAPLDDSGMPKDRFSAEMPDATLATLKIQPSEPRDSAVYFCASGLGVPGDNEQFFGPGTRLTVL.

The chain links TRBV2 to TRBJ2-1, with a tentative D call TRBD1 (5 bases). The V end was cut by 5 bases, the J end by 1 base, with 12 bases between. The V gene's germline CDR1 is SNHLY and CDR2 FYNNEI. This CDR3 region has 15 residues. DNA of the CDR3: TGTGCCAGCAGTAGACAGAGCACTTCCTACAATGAGCAGTTCTTC. It specifies CASSRQSTSYNEQFF.

The rearrangement links TRBV3-1 (or the pseudogene TRBV3-2) to TRBJ1-5; 7 bases are shared with TRBD1. Per the germline V gene, CDR1 is LGHDT and CDR2 is YNNKEL (reference sequence). V shed 3 bases and J 10 bases; nucleotides not matched to a gene: 6. This CDR3 spans 13 amino acids. CDR3 sequence (DNA): TGTGCCAGCAGCCAGGGACAGCTTTCTCCCCAGCATTTT. As protein: CASSQGQLSPQHF.

This clone was observed a single time. V and J are TRBV19 and TRBJ2-7, with TRBD2 as a possible D gene (5 bases). Germline V CDR1 and CDR2: LNHDA, SQIVND (reference sequence). V gave up 5 bases and J gave up 2 bases, with 13 bases separating them. The CDR3 sequence is 14 residues long. The CDR3 DNA reads as TGTGCCAGTAGTCCCCGGACTGAAACCTACGAGCAGTACTTC. It codes for CASSPRTETYEQYF.

This clone was picked up one time. V usage is TRBV6-1 and J usage is TRBJ1-5; D might be TRBD1 (6 bases). This CDR3 contains 15 residues. Germline V lookup: CDR1 MNHNS, CDR2 SASEGT. Deletions cut 3 bases from V and 5 bases from J, with 14 bases between. For the CDR3, the DNA is TGTGCCAGCAGTGAGTTTGGGGGCGCACATCAGCCCCAGCATTTT. It specifies CASSEFGGAHQPQHF.

The chain carries TRBV7-9 and TRBJ1-2; no clear D gene. This CDR3 contains 17 residues. CDR1 and CDR2 from the germline V gene are SEHNR and FQNEAQ (reference sequence). V dropped 2 bases and J dropped 7 bases, with 23 bases sitting between them. For the CDR3, the DNA is TGTGCCAGCAGCTTAAGTTCGTCGGCCGCGGCCTCGACTGGCTACACCTTC. It is translated as CASSLSSSAAASTGYTF.

This chain's CDR3 is CASSALRGTGELFF. CDR3 DNA sequence: TGTGCCAGCAGTGCCCTGAGGGGGACCGGGGAGCTGTTTTTT. The V call is TRBV6-4, the J call TRBJ2-2; the D gene is possibly TRBD1 (6 bases). The germline CDR1 and CDR2 sequences are MRHNA and SNTAGT. With 4 bases removed from V and 5 bases from J, the gap between germline ends came to 11 bases. The CDR3 spans 14 residues.

V gene TRBV20-1 combines with J gene TRBJ1-2, with 8 bases that match TRBD1. Germline loops: CDR1 DFQATT, CDR2 SNEGSKA (reference sequence). The junction had 14 bases not matched to a gene; V was cut back by 3 bases and J by 8 bases. The CDR3 extends over 15 amino acids. DNA of the CDR3: TGCAGTGCTAGTCTAAACAGGGGGGGCTCCGGAGGCTACACCTTC. It encodes CSASLNRGGSGGYTF.

The V call is TRBV12-3 or TRBV12-4, the J call TRBJ2-5; 7 positions agree with TRBD1. CDR3 length: 13 amino acids. Trimming took 6 bases from V and 4 from J; bases not matched to a gene: 5. CDR3 coding DNA: TGTGCCAGCAGGCGACAGGGTATAGAGACCCAGTACTTC. Residues: CASRRQGIETQYF.